Listed below are T cell receptor beta chains from one sample, sequenced in a study of human T cells and chemical hapten exposure. TCRdb itself ran the 5' RACE reads through MiXCR, one entry per CDR3 protein. The sample shows under 150,000 distinct CDR3 sequences, around 20% of them seen only once. These receptors were taken from a human donor in good health. Each CDR3 is given without its conserved first and last residue. The D gene is left open where the match is weak.

TRBV9,-,ASSDPLMAYGYT
TRBV2,TRBD2,ASREVGLARYNEQF
TRBV19,TRBD2,ASSMTSQQETQY
TRBV7-9,-,ASSLVNRDEQY
TRBV5-1,TRBD1,ASSSPPDRPTMGEAF
TRBV15,-,ATSTGGLAKNIQY
TRBV27,-,ASRLVVTADTQY
TRBV28,-,ASRLTAEGSPLH
TRBV9,TRBD2,ASSGTSGNEQY
TRBV10-3,TRBD1,AISDKGAGDTEAF
TRBV28,-,ASRPRGTRKSNQPQH
TRBV27,-,ASSPGPANTEAF
TRBV4-1,TRBD2,ASSPYGGGVDKNIQY
TRBV11-2,-,ATNTGGDAYEQY
TRBV7-9,-,ASTPRTGSVPYEQY
TRBV4-1,TRBD2,ASSLPSGVAGVADTQY
TRBV6-5,TRBD1,ASSYAGQGNQPQH
TRBV28,-,ASSLYSGLVAQY
TRBV3-1,-,ASRPGTVSTDTQY
TRBV27,TRBD2,ASSPGLAVGETQY
TRBV5-1,-,ASSLERSNSPLH
TRBV20-1,-,SAPARLAALTF
TRBV12-3/TRBV12-4,-,ASAPGAF
TRBV6-2/TRBV6-3,-,ASSTRTPLSGNEQF
TRBV4-1,-,ASSQGSRATNYGYT
TRBV6-6,TRBD1,ASSYEGQGYYEQY
TRBV7-2,TRBD1,ASSSRPTGLEQY
TRBV5-1,-,ASSFPNEGSEAF
TRBV29-1,TRBD1,SFTGGRKGETQY
TRBV20-1,-,SPGSGTYTDTQY
TRBV5-6,-,ASSLSWHREADTQY